This TCR beta chain was recovered during a study of blood T cell repertoires in COVID-19 (dated by TCRdb to 2018 to 2021). About the full investigation: The collaborator samples originated in the United States, Italy and Spain and spanned the acute and convalescent phases of COVID-19. Where available, HLA class I and class II types were taken from metadata supplied by the sample provider and were not determined by assay-based typing. Deeply sampled blood TCRbeta repertoires from subjects exposed to, actively infected with, or recovered from COVID-19 were included in the dataset. Nearly every sample came with metadata listing a de-identified subject ID, COVID-19 status, age in years and sex. Samples were obtained from the ongoing ImmuneRACE study (first 160 participants) and from 950 to 1,500 subjects provided by 6 global collaborators. A freely available public database, intended as a resource for researchers studying the immune response to SARS-CoV-2, is where the repertoires were released. The prospective study material was composed of cDNA or gDNA derived from T cells, B-cell-depleted T cells, or PBMCs.

The immunoSEQ Assay, a bias-controlled multiplex PCR, was used to amplify TCRbeta CDR3 regions from genomic DNA. For the original study's pipeline: The number of nucleated cells in each sample was estimated by amplification of reference gene primers within the assay. To quantify the absolute abundance of each unique TCRbeta CDR3 rearrangement, sequence reads were collapsed and filtered. For each sample, productive Simpson clonality was calculated by taking the square root of Simpson's diversity index across productive rearrangements. The table was pulled from immuneACCESS by TCRdb, which kept in-frame rearrangements only. Such tables lose some clones; where checked, under half of the loss comes from unresolved V genes, and the rest has no known cause. The V and J calls and clone size were taken over from that table, and D and trimming were inferred from the DNA. The sample table records roughly 250,000 clones; 70% to 90% of these occur just once. Together, the top ten hold 1.5% to 2% of the sample.

Comments on this clone: Its antigen has not been determined. Base qualities are not recorded, but no much larger clone differs from it by a single base.

Participants in the prospective study were aged about 18 to 95 years, lived in 20 to 25 United States geographic areas, and enrolled through a virtual design. In the prospective study, cohorts were assigned on the basis of participant-reported clinical history obtained from a screening survey and a study questionnaire. Recovered participants in ImmuneRACE Cohort 3 were defined by two consecutive negative NP/OP PCR tests, clearance by a healthcare professional, or resolution of symptoms. Each participant in the prospective study had whole blood, serum and a nasopharyngeal or oropharyngeal swab collected by mobile phlebotomists. Over a 2-month period, participants in the prospective study had the option of providing additional blood draws and questionnaires. Blood samples from the prospective study were shipped frozen or at room temperature prior to DNA extraction. General conclusions and limits of the study: How much clinical and demographic metadata was included differed by source and by participant, and the metadata was provided uncurated.

Sequencing input: PBMCs or T cells enriched from blood (not recorded which). This TCR derives from a woman aged 50 to 65 who had recovered from COVID-19.

The CDR3 loop reads CASSQDRGNSPLHF. The bases are TGTGCCAGCAGTCAGGACAGGGGTAATTCACCCCTCCACTTT. This chain joins TRBV6-5 to TRBJ1-6; the central 9 bases match TRBD1. The CDR3 runs 14 residues from the cysteine to the phenylalanine. Just CDR3 DNA is preserved here, 42 bases in frame from base 1. Trimming accounts for 5 bases at V and 6 bases at J, while the number of junction bases matched to no gene is 2. Per the germline V gene, MNHEY is the CDR1 and SVGAGI is the CDR2.